The T cell receptor beta chain under discussion was sequenced for a study of OX40 agonist ivuxolimab in advanced cancers. The method was immunoSEQ multiplex PCR; TCRdb's version includes in-frame clones alone and lacks a portion of them. The repertoire holds some 74,000 clones, 85% seen once, with more than 0.45% in the top ten. After removal of 7 bases from V and 3 bases from J, the junction contained 5 bases not matched to a gene. The CDR3 is made up of 14 amino acids. CDR1 is LNHDA and CDR2 is SQIVND in the germline V gene (reference sequence). The clonotype comes from an adult with an advanced solid tumor such as melanoma, head and neck, liver or kidney cancer. The chain uses TRBV19 and TRBJ1-4; TRBD1 agrees at 7 bases. The specimen comprised CD4+ or CD8+ T cells sorted from blood, sampled in a trial of the OX40 agonist ivuxolimab. CDR3 DNA sequence: TGTGCCAGTATAAACAGGGGAGCTAATGAAAAACTGTTTTTT. It is translated as CASINRGANEKLFF.